Listed below are T cell receptor beta chains from one sample, sequenced in a study of shared clonotypes between healthy human individuals. Only in-frame clones appear in the TCRdb table, and some are missing; sequencing was by immunoSEQ multiplex PCR. The sample shows more than 550,000 clones, approximately 90% of them seen only once. Sequencing used naive CD8+ T cells sorted from blood. These receptors were obtained from a man between 25 and 39 years old in good health. Each CDR3 is given with its conserved first and last residue. The D gene is left open where the match is weak. Size is stated for part of the rows, as once, few or many counts, or as a class when the clone is expanded.

J gene: TRBJ2-7
D gene: TRBD1
clone size: -
V gene: TRBV27
CDR3 DNA: TGTGCCAGCAGTTTAGACAGGGGGGTCGAGCAGTACTTC
CDR3 protein: CASSLDRGVEQYF

J gene: TRBJ2-3
D gene: -
clone size: -
V gene: TRBV2
CDR3 DNA: TGTGCCAGCCCTAAGGCACAAGATACGCAGTATTTT
CDR3 protein: CASPKAQDTQYF

J gene: TRBJ2-1
D gene: TRBD1
clone size: -
V gene: TRBV14
CDR3 DNA: TGTGCCAGCAGCCAGGATCAGGGGGCAGTTCAGTTCTTC
CDR3 protein: CASSQDQGAVQFF

J gene: TRBJ1-2
D gene: -
clone size: -
V gene: TRBV19
CDR3 DNA: TGTGCCAGTAGTATTGGCAGTGCTAACTATGGCTACACCTTC
CDR3 protein: CASSIGSANYGYTF

J gene: TRBJ2-7
D gene: -
clone size: few
V gene: TRBV19
CDR3 DNA: TGTGCCAGTAGTTTGGCTTCTCAATCCTACGAGCAGTACTTC
CDR3 protein: CASSLASQSYEQYF

J gene: TRBJ2-5
D gene: TRBD2
clone size: -
V gene: TRBV5-6
CDR3 DNA: TGTGCCAGCAGCTTCCCCGCTAGCGGGGGGCTCCAAGAGACCCAGTACTTC
CDR3 protein: CASSFPASGGLQETQYF

J gene: TRBJ2-2
D gene: -
clone size: -
V gene: TRBV5-1
CDR3 DNA: TGCGCCAGCAGCCCCCGGGAACAGAACACGGAGGAGCTGTTTTTT
CDR3 protein: CASSPREQNTEELFF

J gene: TRBJ2-1
D gene: TRBD1
clone size: -
V gene: TRBV29-1
CDR3 DNA: TGCAGCGTCGACTCCGGGACAGTTAACTACAATGAGCAGTTCTTC
CDR3 protein: CSVDSGTVNYNEQFF

J gene: TRBJ1-5
D gene: -
clone size: -
V gene: TRBV16
CDR3 DNA: TGTGCCAGCAGCCAATCGAGGGGTTCGCGAAGTCAGCCCCAGCATTTT
CDR3 protein: CASSQSRGSRSQPQHF

J gene: TRBJ2-3
D gene: TRBD2
clone size: -
V gene: TRBV9
CDR3 DNA: TGTGCCAGCAGCGACGGGAGGGCCGCAGATACGCAGTATTTT
CDR3 protein: CASSDGRAADTQYF

J gene: TRBJ2-7
D gene: TRBD2
clone size: -
V gene: TRBV9
CDR3 DNA: TGTGCCAGCAGCCCGAGTGGAACGGGAGGAAACGAGCAGTACTTC
CDR3 protein: CASSPSGTGGNEQYF

J gene: TRBJ2-7
D gene: TRBD2
clone size: -
V gene: TRBV19
CDR3 DNA: TGTGCCAGTAGTATCATAGCGGGAGGCTCCTACGAGCAGTACTTC
CDR3 protein: CASSIIAGGSYEQYF

J gene: TRBJ2-1
D gene: TRBD2
clone size: -
V gene: TRBV27
CDR3 DNA: TGTGCCAGCAGTCTCGGGACTAGCGGGATGAATGAGCAGTTCTTC
CDR3 protein: CASSLGTSGMNEQFF

J gene: TRBJ1-1
D gene: -
clone size: -
V gene: TRBV5-4
CDR3 DNA: TGTGCCAGCAGCTTGGATAAGGGTAGAGGCACTGAAGCTTTCTTT
CDR3 protein: CASSLDKGRGTEAFF

J gene: TRBJ1-1
D gene: -
clone size: once
V gene: TRBV5-4
CDR3 DNA: TGTGCCAGCAGCTTGGGAACAGGGGAAGCTTTCTTT
CDR3 protein: CASSLGTGEAFF

J gene: TRBJ1-2
D gene: -
clone size: -
V gene: TRBV27
CDR3 DNA: TGTGCCAGCAGTGATGGGGCGTTTAATGGCTACACCTTC
CDR3 protein: CASSDGAFNGYTF

J gene: TRBJ2-3
D gene: -
clone size: -
V gene: TRBV7-8
CDR3 DNA: TGTGCCAGCAGCTTAGCGGGAGGGGGTAGCACATTGGCGCAGTATTTT
CDR3 protein: CASSLAGGGSTLAQYF

J gene: TRBJ1-2
D gene: -
clone size: -
V gene: TRBV6-5
CDR3 DNA: TGTGCCAGCAGTTACTCGGCAGGGGAGGGTGGCTACACCTTC
CDR3 protein: CASSYSAGEGGYTF